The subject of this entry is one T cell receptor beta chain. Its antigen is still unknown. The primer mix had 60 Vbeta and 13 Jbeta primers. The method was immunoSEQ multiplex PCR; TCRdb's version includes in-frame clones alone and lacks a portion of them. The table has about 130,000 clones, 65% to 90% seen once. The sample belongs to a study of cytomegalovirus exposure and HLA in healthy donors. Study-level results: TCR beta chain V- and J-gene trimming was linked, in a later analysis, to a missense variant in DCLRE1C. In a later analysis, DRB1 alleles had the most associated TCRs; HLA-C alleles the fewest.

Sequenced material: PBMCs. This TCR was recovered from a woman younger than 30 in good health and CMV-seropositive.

CDR3 DNA sequence: TGTGCCAGCAGCTTCCAGACAGGGGTAGGAACTGAAGCTTTCTTT. It is translated as CASSFQTGVGTEAFF. V usage is TRBV5-4 and J usage is TRBJ1-1; 8 bases are shared with TRBD1. Germline V gene data show CDR1 as SGHNT and CDR2 as YYREEE (reference sequence). CDR3 length equals 15 residues. Trimming cost V 2 bases and J 5 bases; bases outside gene matches: 8.